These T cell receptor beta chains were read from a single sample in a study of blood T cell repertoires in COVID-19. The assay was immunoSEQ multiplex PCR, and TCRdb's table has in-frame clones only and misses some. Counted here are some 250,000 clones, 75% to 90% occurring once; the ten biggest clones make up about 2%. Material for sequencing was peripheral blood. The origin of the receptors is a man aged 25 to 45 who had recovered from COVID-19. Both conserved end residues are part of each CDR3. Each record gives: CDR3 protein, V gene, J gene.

CDR3: CASSDLQIATEAFF
V: TRBV9
J: TRBJ1-1

CDR3: CASSRELIFTDTQYF
V: TRBV5-6
J: TRBJ2-3

CDR3: CASSLFSGGGANVLTF
V: TRBV7-2
J: TRBJ2-6

CDR3: CAISVALTTEAFF
V: TRBV10-3
J: TRBJ1-1

CDR3: CASSPQGPGNTEAFF
V: TRBV18
J: TRBJ1-1

CDR3: CASSPGGTEAFF
V: TRBV11-2
J: TRBJ1-1

CDR3: CASSLVGALGQPQHF
V: TRBV7-2
J: TRBJ1-5

CDR3: CASSLVGEGAFF
V: TRBV5-6
J: TRBJ1-1

CDR3: CASSLGLALDTQYF
V: TRBV2
J: TRBJ2-3

CDR3: CASSTPSGRRGDNNEQFF
V: TRBV19
J: TRBJ2-1

CDR3: CASSWVGTGELEAFF
V: TRBV19
J: TRBJ1-1

CDR3: CASSFSSGNTIYF
V: TRBV27
J: TRBJ1-3

CDR3: CASSLSGNSNQPQHF
V: TRBV7-8
J: TRBJ1-5

CDR3: CASSPGQGFSPLHF
V: TRBV7-9
J: TRBJ1-6

CDR3: CASSYWASGPATGETQYF
V: TRBV6-2/TRBV6-3
J: TRBJ2-5

CDR3: CASSYRGRDQPQHF
V: TRBV3-1/TRBV3-2
J: TRBJ1-5

CDR3: CASSLQWHRDIPAYGYTF
V: TRBV7-9
J: TRBJ1-2

CDR3: CATSRGGPIETQYF
V: TRBV15
J: TRBJ2-5

CDR3: CSVEGQGAGELFF
V: TRBV29-1
J: TRBJ2-2

CDR3: CASGLVLADRDLQETQYF
V: TRBV12-5
J: TRBJ2-5